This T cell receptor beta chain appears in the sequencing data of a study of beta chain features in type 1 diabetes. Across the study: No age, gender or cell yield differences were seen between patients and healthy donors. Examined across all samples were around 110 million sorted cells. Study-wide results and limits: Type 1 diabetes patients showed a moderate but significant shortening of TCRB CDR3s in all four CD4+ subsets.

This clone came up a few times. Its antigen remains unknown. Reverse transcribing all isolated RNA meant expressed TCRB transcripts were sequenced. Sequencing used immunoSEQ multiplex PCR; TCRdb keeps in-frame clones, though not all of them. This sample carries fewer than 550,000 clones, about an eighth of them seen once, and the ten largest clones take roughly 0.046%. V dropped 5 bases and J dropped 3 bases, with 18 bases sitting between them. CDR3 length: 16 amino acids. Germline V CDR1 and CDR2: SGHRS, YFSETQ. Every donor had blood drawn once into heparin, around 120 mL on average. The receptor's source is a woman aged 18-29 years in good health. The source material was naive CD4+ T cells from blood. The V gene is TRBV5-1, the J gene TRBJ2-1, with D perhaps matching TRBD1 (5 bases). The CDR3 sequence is CASRVGAGSSYNEQFF. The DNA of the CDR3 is TGCGCCAGCAGGGTAGGGGCAGGGTCGAGCTACAATGAGCAGTTCTTC.